A single sample gave rise to the 24 T cell receptor beta chains below, sequenced in a study of spatial heterogeneity in lung cancer. Specified time point: sample taken at primary tumor resection. From tumor, nontumor lung or frozen PBMC, whole RNA was taken unsorted for sequencing. TCRdb reprocessed the 5' RACE reads via MiXCR and lists one record per CDR3 protein. This table has about 21,000 distinct CDR3 sequences, under 6% appearing once. The input for sequencing was PBMCs, taken at surgery. These receptors were collected from a male donor with early-stage non-small cell lung cancer.

The chain employs TRBV7-8 and TRBJ1-6; D is unresolved. Trimming took 0 bases from V and 8 from J, leaving 14 bases between them. CDR1 is SGHVS, CDR2 FQNEAQ, per germline. The length of the CDR3 is 16 residues. The CDR3, as DNA: TGTGCCAGCAGCTTAGCGGTAGGGAACTCCCATTCACCCCTCCACTTT. Protein: CASSLAVGNSHSPLHF.

This clonotype has a count of ten or more. The chain joins TRBV27 to TRBJ2-1; TRBD1 is a possible D gene (5 bases). This CDR3 contains 13 residues. With 2 bases removed from V and 9 bases from J, the gap between germline ends came to 11 bases. Germline V gene sequence: CDR1 MNHEY, CDR2 SMNVEV (reference sequence). The DNA of the CDR3 is TGTGCCAGCAGTTTAAAGGGGAAGGGTGAGCAGTTCTTC. Translation gives CASSLKGKGEQFF.

This clonotype was counted at least ten times. The chain carries TRBV12-3 or TRBV12-4 and TRBJ2-1; either TRBD1 or TRBD2 may fit D (6 bases each). CDR3 length: 15 residues. Trimming pared 7 bases from V and 8 bases from J, leaving 21 bases between. The DNA of the CDR3 is TGTGCCAGCACCCTCAGGGGACTGGGGCCTCATGAGCAGTTCTTC. It encodes CASTLRGLGPHEQFF.

There are many counts of this clonotype. V usage is TRBV7-2 and J usage is TRBJ2-4, with D unclear. The CDR3 runs 12 residues. Germline-derived CDR1 and CDR2 are SGHTA and FQGNSA. V was pared by 5 bases and J by 5 bases, with 7 bases between. CDR3 region: CASSPTENIQYF. As DNA, the CDR3 is TGTGCCAGCAGCCCAACAGAAAACATTCAGTACTTC.

In this sample, this clonotype turned up many times. CDR3 sequence reads: CATRTGILTGELFF. The CDR3 DNA sequence: TGTGCCACGAGGACAGGGATTTTAACCGGGGAGCTGTTTTTT. This chain links TRBV15 with TRBJ2-2, with TRBD1 matching over 8 bases. Looked up from germline, CDR1 is LNHNV and CDR2 is YYDKDF (reference sequence). J lost 5 bases, V lost 9 bases, and 8 bases had no gene match. This CDR3 is 14 amino acids long.

This clonotype was picked up many times. This chain's CDR3 is CASSTGAGYYGYTF. DNA of the CDR3: TGTGCCAGCAGCACAGGGGCAGGGTATTATGGCTACACCTTC. The rearrangement joins TRBV9 to TRBJ1-2; TRBD1 aligns across 7 bases. The ends lost 4 bases at V and 5 bases at J; junction bases unmatched: 8. The CDR3 loop spans 14 amino acids. Germline V lookup: CDR1 SGDLS, CDR2 YYNGEE.

Ten or more counts support this clonotype. V is TRBV20-1 and J is TRBJ1-2; 8 positions agree with TRBD1. V lost 4 bases and J lost 7; bases outside the gene matches: 11. The germline V gene encodes CDR1 DFQATT and CDR2 SNEGSKA (reference sequence). This CDR3 region has 14 residues. The CDR3 coding sequence is TGCAGTGCTATACCAGGGGGCGCATCCCTTGGCTACACCTTC. It specifies CSAIPGGASLGYTF.

This clonotype showed up many times. The chain links TRBV2 to TRBJ2-1; 9 nucleotides align to TRBD1. V was clipped by 4 bases and J by 1 base; unmatched bases: 5. The CDR3 is 16 amino acids. Germline lookup yields CDR1 SNHLY and CDR2 FYNNEI. The CDR3 DNA reads TGTGCCAGCAGTGTGTACAGGGGGCTTTCCTACAATGAGCAGTTCTTC. Its translation: CASSVYRGLSYNEQFF. Drawing the rest from reference TRBV2 and TRBJ2-1, the complete variable domain is EPEVTQTPSHQVTQMGQEVILRCVPISNHLYFYWYRQILGQKVEFLVSFYNNEISEKSEIFDDQFSVERPDGSNFTLKIRSTKLEDSAMYFCASSVYRGLSYNEQFFGPGTRLTVL.

This clonotype is categorized as medium-sized. This chain joins TRBV11-3 and TRBJ2-5; 12 nucleotides match TRBD2. The trim removed 5 bases at V and 2 bases at J, leaving 6 bases unmatched. The germline V gene has CDR1 SGHNT and CDR2 YENEEA. The CDR3 spans 16 residues. This CDR3 reads CASSPGTSGSQETQYF. CDR3 DNA sequence: TGTGCCAGCAGCCCAGGGACTAGCGGGTCTCAAGAGACCCAGTACTTC.

This clonotype turned up a few times. This rearrangement joins TRBV3-2 to TRBJ2-7; the table's D call TRBD1 went unverified against the DNA. TRBV3-2 corresponds to a pseudogene. This CDR3 spans 15 amino acids. The CDR3 DNA reads TGTGCCAGCAGCCAAGGACAGGGTTGGTCCTACGAGCAGTACTTC. Translation: CASSQGQGWSYEQYF.

In its sample, this clonotype ranks as medium-sized. J is TRBJ2-2 and V is TRBV12-3 or TRBV12-4; D is undetermined. CDR3 length equals 13 residues. V shed 6 bases and J shed 5 bases, with 10 bases lying between them. In nucleotides, the CDR3 is TGTGCCAGCAGGGTCCGAGGAACCGGGGAGCTGTTTTTT. Protein: CASRVRGTGELFF.

In its sample, this clonotype ranks as medium-sized. Here the CDR3 reads CASTPQGRHTEAFF. CDR3 coding DNA: TGTGCCAGCACTCCACAGGGGCGCCACACTGAAGCTTTCTTT. The chain joins TRBV6-2 or TRBV6-3 to TRBJ1-1; 7 bases fit TRBD1. V was pared by 7 bases and J by 3 bases, with 8 bases of the junction left unmatched. CDR1 MNHEY and CDR2 SVGEGT come from the germline V gene. The length of the CDR3 is 14 residues.

This clonotype rates as medium-sized. V usage is TRBV13 and J usage is TRBJ2-7; 8 bases agree with TRBD1. V was clipped by 5 bases and J by 6 bases; unmatched bases: 12. This CDR3 spans 15 amino acids. Germline V gives CDR1 PRHDT, CDR2 FYEKMQ (reference sequence). The CDR3 coding sequence is TGTGCCAGCAGCCAAAGGACAGGGCTCTGGAGCGAGCAGTACTTC. Its translation is CASSQRTGLWSEQYF. The full variable domain, completed using reference TRBV13 and TRBJ2-7, is AAGVIQSPRHLIKEKRETATLKCYPIPRHDTVYWYQQGPGQDPQFLISFYEKMQSDKGSIPDRFSAQQFSDYHSELNMSSLELGDSALYFCASSQRTGLWSEQYFGPGTRLTVT.

Turning to this clonotype: A much larger clone sits a single nucleotide away, making a read error possible. The chain joins TRBV3-1 to TRBJ2-2; D is uncertain. This CDR3 region has 11 residues. Germline values: CDR1 LGHDT, CDR2 YNNKEL (reference sequence). The V gene lost 3 bases and the J gene lost 6 bases, with 2 bases spanning the gap. The CDR3 sequence is CASSQAGELFF. CDR3 in DNA: TGTGCCAGCAGCCAGGCCGGGGAGCTGTTTTTT. Variable domain in full (rest from reference TRBV3-1 and TRBJ2-2): DTAVSQTPKYLVTQMGNDKSIKCEQNLGHDTMYWYKQDSKKFLKIMFSYNNKELIINETVPNRFSPKSPDKAHLNLHINSLELGDSAVYFCASSQAGELFFGEGSRLTVL.

This clonotype turned up a few times. The chain is built from TRBV29-1 and TRBJ1-1; D is undetermined. This CDR3 contains 14 residues. Germline lookup yields CDR1 SQVTM and CDR2 ANQGSEA. Trimming stripped 4 bases from V and 2 bases from J, with 14 bases between. The CDR3 sequence: CSVAGMSANTEAFF. The DNA for the CDR3 is TGCAGCGTTGCGGGCATGTCAGCCAACACTGAAGCTTTCTTT.

The chain couples TRBV30 to TRBJ2-4; D is unclear. CDR1 GTSNPN and CDR2 SVGIG come from the germline V gene (reference sequence). Trimming shortened V by 0 bases and J by 8 bases, and 8 bases separated the two germline ends. The CDR3 consists of 12 residues. CDR3 sequence: CAWSVNRDIQYF. In DNA, the CDR3 is TGTGCCTGGAGTGTAAATAGGGACATTCAGTACTTC.

The sample holds many counts of this clonotype. This chain joins TRBV7-9 and TRBJ2-6, with TRBD1 matching 11 bases. Germline CDR1 is SEHNR and CDR2 is FQNEAQ (reference sequence). The CDR3 has 18 amino acids. V was pared by 5 bases and J by 0 bases, with 6 bases of the junction left unmatched. The CDR3 nucleotides read TGTGCCAGCAGCCTGGGACAGGGGGGACCCTCTGGGGCCAACGTCCTGACTTTC. Translation gives CASSLGQGGPSGANVLTF.

Ten or more counts support this clonotype. The chain employs TRBV7-6 and TRBJ2-3; D not resolved. The CDR3 has 12 residues. V was clipped by 0 bases and J by 9 bases, with 7 bases between them. In germline, CDR1 is SGHVS, CDR2 FNYEAQ. This CDR3 is CASSLASGTQYF. Written as DNA, the CDR3 is TGTGCCAGCAGCTTAGCTAGTGGGACGCAGTATTTT.

This clonotype was found many times. This chain uses TRBV20-1 with TRBJ1-3, with no clear D. Per germline, CDR1 DFQATT and CDR2 SNEGSKA (reference sequence). The V gene lost 0 bases and the J gene lost 0 bases, with 12 bases spanning the gap. The length of the CDR3 is 16 residues. The CDR3 loop reads CSARDLEGSSGNTIYF. The CDR3 DNA reads TGCAGTGCTAGAGATCTGGAAGGTAGCTCTGGAAACACCATATATTTT.

This clonotype was found many times. The chain has TRBV7-2 and TRBJ1-1; 7 bases map to TRBD1. This CDR3 contains 13 residues. The ends lost 5 bases at V and 1 base at J; junction bases unmatched: 1. Germline CDR1 is SGHTA and CDR2 is FQGNSA. CDR3 protein: CASSRGPNTEAFF. The CDR3 bases are TGTGCCAGCAGCAGGGGGCCGAACACTGAAGCTTTCTTT. Full variable domain (outside the CDR3, taken from reference TRBV7-2 and TRBJ1-1): GAGVSQSPSNKVTEKGKDVELRCDPISGHTALYWYRQSLGQGLEFLIYFQGNSAPDKSGLPSDRFSAERTGGSVSTLTIQRTQQEDSAVYLCASSRGPNTEAFFGQGTRLTVV.

This clonotype was detected many times. The rearrangement links TRBV19 to TRBJ2-1, with D unclear. Germline CDR1 is LNHDA and CDR2 is SQIVND (reference sequence). V was cut by 3 bases and J by 5 bases, with 11 bases left in between. The CDR3 runs 14 residues. The CDR3 here is CASSIEGINNEQFF. The CDR3 nucleotides are TGTGCCAGTAGTATTGAAGGGATAAACAATGAGCAGTTCTTC. The full variable domain, with the rest looked up from reference TRBV19 and TRBJ2-1, is DGGITQSPKYLFRKEGQNVTLSCEQNLNHDAMYWYRQDPGQGLRLIYYSQIVNDFQKGDIAEGYSVSREKKESFPLTVTSAQKNPTAFYLCASSIEGINNEQFFGPGTRLTVL.

This clonotype was seen repeatedly, ten times or more. The DNA of the CDR3 is TGTGCCAGCACGTCCACCGGGGAGCTGTTTTTT. Translation gives CASTSTGELFF. The gene calls are TRBV6-2 or TRBV6-3 and TRBJ2-2; D not resolved. CDR3 length: 11 amino acids. Germline V CDR1 and CDR2: MNHEY, SVGEGT. V was cut by 7 bases and J by 4 bases, with 4 bases left in between.

This clonotype was picked up a small number of times. The rearrangement uses TRBV7-2 and TRBJ2-6; TRBD1 matches 10 bases. V shed 1 base and J 2 bases; nucleotides not matched to a gene: 11. Germline V gene lookup returns CDR1 SGHTA and CDR2 FQGNSA. The CDR3 runs to 20 residues. The chain's CDR3 is CASSLVTGGGTGAGANVLTF. The CDR3 coding sequence is TGTGCCAGCAGCTTAGTGACAGGAGGAGGGACAGGGGCTGGGGCCAACGTCCTGACTTTC. Full variable domain (remainder filled in from reference TRBV7-2 and TRBJ2-6): GAGVSQSPSNKVTEKGKDVELRCDPISGHTALYWYRQSLGQGLEFLIYFQGNSAPDKSGLPSDRFSAERTGGSVSTLTIQRTQQEDSAVYLCASSLVTGGGTGAGANVLTFGAGSRLTVL.

Many counts were recorded for this clonotype. V gene TRBV11-2 combines with J gene TRBJ1-1; perhaps TRBD1 as D (6 bases). The V gene's germline CDR1 is SGHAT and CDR2 FQNNGV. V lost 5 bases and J lost 0, with 10 bases in between. This CDR3 region has 14 residues. Here the CDR3 reads CASSMDSLNTEAFF. The CDR3 region has the DNA TGTGCCAGCAGCATGGACAGCTTGAACACTGAAGCTTTCTTT.